Listed below are T cell receptor beta chains from one sample, sequenced in a study of cytomegalovirus exposure and HLA in healthy donors. Assay used: immunoSEQ multiplex PCR; TCRdb lists only in-frame clones, some missing. The data contain roughly 71,000 clones, less than 70% of them singletons. What was sequenced was PBMCs. These receptor sequences come from a man younger than 40 in good health and CMV-seronegative. The CDR3 runs from the conserved cysteine through the conserved F or W.

V: TRBV5-4
J: TRBJ2-3
CDR3: CASSLGGLSTDTQYF

V: TRBV6-1
J: TRBJ1-4
CDR3: CASRPYRGQDEKLFF

V: TRBV7-9
J: TRBJ1-5
CDR3: CASSDGISSNQPQHF

V: TRBV5-1
J: TRBJ2-7
CDR3: CASSQLEDEQYF

V: TRBV11-2
J: TRBJ2-2
CDR3: CASSEWAGGTGELFF

V: TRBV15
J: TRBJ2-7
CDR3: CATSRGTAGYEQYF

V: TRBV5-1
J: TRBJ2-5
CDR3: CASRRGAGQGGETQYF

V: TRBV6-1
J: TRBJ1-1
CDR3: CASSSRGNTEAFF

V: TRBV15
J: TRBJ1-2
CDR3: CATSGWDREKLTF

V: TRBV7-9
J: TRBJ1-1
CDR3: CASSLRTGRDTEAFF

V: TRBV6-1
J: TRBJ2-3
CDR3: CASSEGATVTDTQYF

V: TRBV5-1
J: TRBJ1-1
CDR3: CASSLDGGTEAFF

V: TRBV5-1
J: TRBJ1-1
CDR3: CVLGLNTEAFF

V: TRBV5-1
J: TRBJ2-2
CDR3: CASSLGAHGELFF

V: TRBV7-7
J: TRBJ1-6
CDR3: CASSRAHRATESYNSPLHF

V: TRBV30
J: TRBJ1-2
CDR3: CAWSLTARYGYTF

V: TRBV6-5
J: TRBJ2-5
CDR3: CASSYSGGQETQYF

V: TRBV11-3
J: TRBJ2-3
CDR3: CASSLNREGPDTQYF

V: TRBV7-2
J: TRBJ2-3
CDR3: CASSLGVAGDPDTQYF

V: TRBV2
J: TRBJ2-3
CDR3: CASSISRDSTLPRDTQYF

V: TRBV27
J: TRBJ2-5
CDR3: CASSPTTGGRETQYF

V: TRBV6-1
J: TRBJ2-3
CDR3: CASSEPGQGTDTQYF

V: TRBV13
J: TRBJ1-1
CDR3: CASSLAGILAEAFF

V: TRBV6-5
J: TRBJ2-2
CDR3: CASSLDRGRTGELFF

V: TRBV2
J: -
CDR3: CASGRRGAYEQYF

V: TRBV30
J: TRBJ2-1
CDR3: CAWSRNTLRGYNEQFF

V: TRBV6-1
J: TRBJ2-5
CDR3: CASSVVEKTQYF

V: TRBV4-1
J: TRBJ2-5
CDR3: CASSQEWGVETQYF

V: TRBV4-1
J: TRBJ2-1
CDR3: CASSQEGGAGGLNEQFF

V: TRBV6-5
J: TRBJ1-1
CDR3: CASNGQVNTEAFF